One and the same sample provided the 26 T cell receptor beta chains below, sequenced in a study of shared clonotypes between healthy human individuals. TCRdb's copy holds only in-frame clones and misses some; the assay was immunoSEQ multiplex PCR. The repertoire holds 450,000 to 500,000 clones, with approximately 78% as singletons. Specimen: PBMCs. The receptors were gathered from a woman in her 40s in good health. Some clones in this sample may be carry-over from other donors' samples.

This rearrangement joins TRBV28 to TRBJ2-7; D possibly matches TRBD1 or TRBD2 (5 bases each). The CDR3 contains 15 residues. The V gene's germline CDR1 is MDHEN and CDR2 SYDVKM. Trimming removed 8 bases from V and 1 base from J, with 18 bases in between. The CDR3 region has the DNA TGTGCCAGCTCCTCTGGGGGAGCACATTCCTACGAGCAGTACTTC. Translation: CASSSGGAHSYEQYF.

V gene TRBV29-1 combines with J gene TRBJ2-7, with 7 bases identical to TRBD1. CDR1 is SQVTM and CDR2 is ANQGSEA in the germline V gene. The V segment lost 5 bases and the J segment 4 bases; nucleotides outside the gene matches: 11. The CDR3 sequence is 14 residues long. The CDR3 DNA sequence: TGCAGCGTTCAGACCGGGACAGAAGGTTACGAGCAGTACTTC. This encodes CSVQTGTEGYEQYF.

A single count supports this clone. The rearrangement links TRBV28 to TRBJ2-7; 7 bases agree with TRBD2. With 2 bases clipped from V and 3 bases from J, the junction kept 10 bases outside the gene matches. Germline loops: CDR1 MDHEN, CDR2 SYDVKM. The CDR3 covers 16 residues. The CDR3 sequence: CASSLRGGAGVYEQYF. The CDR3 DNA reads TGTGCCAGCAGTTTACGGGGTGGGGCGGGAGTCTACGAGCAGTACTTC.

This chain uses TRBV2 with TRBJ1-5, with a weak D call TRBD1 (6 bases). CDR1 is SNHLY and CDR2 is FYNNEI in the germline V gene. This CDR3 region has 14 residues. Trimming left V 3 bases short and J 6 bases short, with 12 bases between. The CDR3 reads CASSEGAMVQPQHF. CDR3 nucleotide sequence: TGTGCCAGCAGTGAGGGGGCGATGGTTCAGCCCCAGCATTTT.

This clone was counted ten times or more. The identical CDR3 is also encoded by other nucleotide sequences in the sample. The V gene is TRBV15, the J gene TRBJ1-1, with D possibly being TRBD1 (5 bases). CDR1 and CDR2 from the germline V gene are LNHNV and YYDKDF (reference sequence). The CDR3 runs 13 residues. Between the trimmed V and J ends, which lost 3 bases and 5 bases, there was a span of 10 bases. The CDR3 loop is CATSRGRKTEAFF. CDR3 nucleotide sequence: TGTGCCACCAGCAGGGGGCGTAAGACTGAAGCTTTCTTT.

The rearrangement links TRBV5-1 to TRBJ2-1; TRBD2 matches 10 bases. Trimming removed 0 bases from V and 9 bases from J; junction bases left unmatched: 9. The germline CDR1 and CDR2 sequences are SGHRS and YFSETQ. The CDR3 runs to 16 residues. The CDR3 region has the DNA TGCGCCAGCAGCTTGGCCCCTAGCGGGAGTTCCGTTGAGCAGTTCTTC. As protein: CASSLAPSGSSVEQFF.

Notes on this clone: It differs at one base from a far larger clone, so likely a read error. The V and J genes are TRBV2 and TRBJ2-7; the match to TRBD2 covers 11 bases. V dropped 10 bases and J dropped 1; count of bases not matched to a gene: 9. The CDR3 consists of 15 residues. Per the germline V gene, CDR1 is SNHLY and CDR2 is FYNNEI. In DNA, the CDR3 is TGTGCCACACCCTGGGCTAGCGGGAGGTCCTACGAGCAGTACTTC. It yields the protein CATPWASGRSYEQYF.

The chain uses TRBV4-1 and TRBJ1-5; D remains ambiguous. The CDR3 has 13 amino acids. The V gene's germline CDR1 is MGHRA and CDR2 YSYEKL. Deletions cut 0 bases from V and 7 bases from J, with 7 bases between. The CDR3 protein is CASSQDWRQPQHF. In DNA form, the CDR3 reads TGCGCCAGCAGCCAAGATTGGAGACAGCCCCAGCATTTT.

This clone has just one count. The gene calls are TRBV29-1 and TRBJ2-1, with D possibly TRBD2 on 5 matching bases. Germline CDR1 and CDR2: SQVTM and ANQGSEA. V lost 7 bases and J lost 8, with 15 bases in between. CDR3 length: 12 residues. The CDR3 reads CSAETLVYEQFF. CDR3 in DNA: TGCAGCGCCGAGACACTAGTCTATGAGCAGTTCTTC.

The V call is TRBV10-1, the J call TRBJ2-1, with D uncertain. CDR3 length: 12 residues. In germline, CDR1 is WNHNN, CDR2 SYGVQD (reference sequence). Trimming pared 2 bases from V and 7 bases from J, leaving 6 bases between. CDR3 DNA: TGCGCCAGCAGTGAGAATAGTAATGAGCAGTTCTTC. Its translation is CASSENSNEQFF.

This clone was seen at least ten times. The J gene is TRBJ2-2, the V gene TRBV6-5; D possibly corresponds to TRBD1 (5 bases). There are 13 residues in the CDR3. V was clipped by 4 bases and J by 5 bases, with 8 bases between them. Germline CDR1 reads MNHEY; CDR2 reads SVGAGI. The CDR3 protein is CASSLQGTGELFF. The CDR3 DNA follows: TGTGCCAGCAGTTTGCAGGGAACCGGGGAGCTGTTTTTT.

The V call is TRBV7-9, the J call TRBJ2-6; 9 bases map to TRBD1. This CDR3 has 16 amino acids. Trimming cost V 5 bases and J 4 bases; bases outside gene matches: 6. Germline lookup yields CDR1 SEHNR and CDR2 FQNEAQ (reference sequence). CDR3 coding DNA: TGTGCCAGCAGCCCCGGGACAGGGTCCGGGGCCAACGTCCTGACTTTC. Translated, it gives CASSPGTGSGANVLTF.

The chain employs TRBV5-4 and TRBJ1-1; D uncertain. The CDR3 length is 14 residues. The V and J ends lost 0 bases and 0 bases respectively, with 6 bases between them. The germline V gene has CDR1 SGHNT and CDR2 YYREEE (reference sequence). The DNA for the CDR3 is TGTGCCAGCAGCTTGGAGCCAATGAACACTGAAGCTTTCTTT. Translated, it gives CASSLEPMNTEAFF.

The chain uses TRBV11-2 and TRBJ1-2, with unresolved D. Germline CDR1 reads SGHAT; CDR2 reads FQNNGV. The CDR3 spans 15 residues. The germline V and J ends were trimmed by 0 bases and 13 bases, with 21 bases remaining between them. The CDR3 region is CASSLEVGPGFLSTF. CDR3 in DNA: TGTGCCAGCAGCTTAGAAGTCGGCCCGGGATTCTTGTCCACCTTC.

The chain uses TRBV7-6 and TRBJ2-5, with D possibly matching TRBD2 (6 bases). Germline V gives CDR1 SGHVS, CDR2 FNYEAQ. The CDR3 totals 15 residues. The V end was cut by 1 base, the J end by 5 bases, with 14 bases between. The chain's CDR3 is CASSLGVEGRETQYF. CDR3 coding DNA: TGTGCCAGCAGCTTAGGCGTGGAAGGGAGGGAGACCCAGTACTTC. Variable domain in full (rest from reference TRBV7-6 and TRBJ2-5): GAGVSQSPRYKVTKRGQDVALRCDPISGHVSLYWYRQALGQGPEFLTYFNYEAQQDKSGLPNDRFSAERPEGSISTLTIQRTEQRDSAMYRCASSLGVEGRETQYFGPGTRLLVL.

V usage is TRBV9 and J usage is TRBJ2-2; D remains ambiguous. CDR3 length: 16 residues. Trimming cost V 0 bases and J 5 bases, with 14 bases left between them. Germline assignment: CDR1 SGDLS and CDR2 YYNGEE. The CDR3 loop is CASSVGLTVKTGELFF. CDR3 nucleotides: TGTGCCAGCAGCGTAGGGCTAACCGTTAAAACCGGGGAGCTGTTTTTT.

The chain employs TRBV28 and TRBJ1-2; the D is unclear. Germline-derived CDR1 and CDR2 are MDHEN and SYDVKM. Trimming removed 1 base at V and 5 bases at J, with 8 bases between. This CDR3 is built from 13 residues. The chain's CDR3 is CASSLSVRYGYTF. In DNA form, the CDR3 reads TGTGCCAGCAGTTTATCCGTCCGTTATGGCTACACCTTC.

The chain carries TRBV25-1 and TRBJ1-2; 10 positions agree with TRBD1. The CDR3 is 14 amino acids. From germline, CDR1 is MGHDK and CDR2 SYGVNS. V was clipped by 7 bases and J by 5 bases; unmatched bases: 7. The CDR3, as DNA: TGTGCCAGCACCGGGACAGGGGAGTTGTATGGCTACACCTTC. Amino acids: CASTGTGELYGYTF.

J is TRBJ2-2 and V is TRBV19, with 8 bases aligning to TRBD2. The V and J ends lost 6 bases and 2 bases, in that order; junction bases with no gene match: 2. Germline V gives CDR1 LNHDA, CDR2 SQIVND (reference sequence). The CDR3 length is 14 residues. Here the CDR3 reads CASRLADNTGELFF. CDR3 DNA sequence: TGTGCCAGTAGACTAGCGGACAACACCGGGGAGCTGTTTTTT.

This chain links TRBV19 with TRBJ2-7; D is perhaps TRBD1 (6 bases). This CDR3 has 15 residues. Germline CDR1 reads LNHDA; CDR2 reads SQIVND (reference sequence). With 6 bases removed from V and 0 bases from J, the gap between germline ends came to 15 bases. The CDR3 spells CASSPDSSSSYEQYF. The CDR3 coding sequence is TGTGCCAGTAGCCCGGACAGTTCAAGCTCCTACGAGCAGTACTTC.

The J gene is TRBJ2-1, the V gene TRBV7-8, with D possibly matching TRBD2 (5 bases). The ends were cut back, 4 bases at V and 4 bases at J, with 14 bases in the middle. The CDR3 totals 15 residues. Looked up from germline, CDR1 is SGHVS and CDR2 is FQNEAQ. The CDR3 here is CASSSTRGPYNEQFF. The DNA for the CDR3 is TGTGCCAGCAGCTCAACCCGCGGGCCTTACAATGAGCAGTTCTTC.

This clone has more than one count but fewer than ten. V is TRBV5-1 and J is TRBJ2-7; TRBD2 aligns across 9 bases. V gave up 4 bases and J gave up 7 bases; unmatched junction bases: 12. This CDR3 contains 15 residues. Germline CDR1 SGHRS, CDR2 YFSETQ. The CDR3 here is CASSPGIAGALEQYF. DNA of the CDR3: TGCGCCAGCAGCCCCGGGATAGCGGGAGCTTTAGAGCAGTACTTC.

In this sample, this clone turned up once. This chain links TRBV2 with TRBJ2-3, with 9 bases lining up with TRBD2. CDR3 length equals 18 residues. CDR1 is SNHLY and CDR2 is FYNNEI in the germline V gene. Trimming cost V 4 bases and J 5 bases; bases outside gene matches: 16. The CDR3 spells CASSGAWLAGKGIDTQYF. DNA of the CDR3: TGTGCCAGCAGTGGGGCCTGGCTAGCGGGAAAAGGAATAGATACGCAGTATTTT.

Only a few counts were recorded for this clone. The chain recombines TRBV19 with TRBJ2-1, with D perhaps matching TRBD2 (5 bases). Germline values: CDR1 LNHDA, CDR2 SQIVND (reference sequence). This CDR3 region has 13 residues. With 1 base removed from V and 13 bases from J, the gap between germline ends came to 14 bases. As DNA, the CDR3 is TGTGCCAGTAGTATAGTTGCGGGTAACGATCAGTTCTTC. Translating it yields CASSIVAGNDQFF.

This clone was observed a handful of times. V gene TRBV7-2 combines with J gene TRBJ2-2; TRBD2 agrees at 10 bases. CDR1 and CDR2 (germline): SGHTA, FQGNSA. V was pared by 3 bases and J by 3 bases, with 7 bases of the junction left unmatched. The CDR3 runs 17 residues. CDR3 protein: CASSLDSLAGYTGELFF. CDR3 DNA: TGTGCCAGCAGCTTGGATTCACTAGCGGGATACACCGGGGAGCTGTTTTTT.

V is TRBV9 and J is TRBJ2-7; maybe TRBD1 (5 bases). This CDR3 contains 15 residues. Germline assignment: CDR1 SGDLS and CDR2 YYNGEE. Trimming removed 3 bases at V and 2 bases at J, with 15 bases between. The CDR3 protein is CASSEGVSPTYEQYF. The DNA of the CDR3 is TGTGCCAGCAGCGAAGGGGTATCACCAACCTACGAGCAGTACTTC.